This TCR beta chain was obtained from a study of blood T cell repertoires in COVID-19. Study background: Samples came from the United States, Italy and Spain, spanning acute and convalescent COVID-19. PBMCs, B-cell-depleted T cells, or T cells were the source of the cDNA or gDNA that made up the material.

Study processing details: Reference gene primer amplification yielded estimated nucleated cell counts. Produced via immunoSEQ multiplex PCR; TCRdb's table is partial and in-frame only. The V and J calls and clone size are taken from that table; D and trimming were inferred from the DNA. The table lists around 80,000 clones, over 75% of them singletons, with roughly 12% in the top ten. The CDR3 sequence is 11 residues long. Trimming took 4 bases from V and 5 from J, leaving 6 bases between them. Germline-derived CDR1 and CDR2 are MRHNA and SNTAGT. The TCR was taken from an elderly man with acute or convalescent COVID-19. The rearrangement uses TRBV6-4 and TRBJ2-7; no reliable D call. Sequencing input: peripheral blood. For the CDR3, the DNA is TGTGCCAGCAGTGGGCTCCACGAGCAGTACTTC. This sequence encodes CASSGLHEQYF.